This T cell receptor beta chain was found in a study of blood T cells in healthy people across ages. Overall study findings and caveats: Age advanced and TCR beta diversity per million T cells fell, roughly linearly.

This clonotype was seen at least ten times. Antigen specificity is unknown. Primed by a sample-barcoded 5' primer and a J-beta primer mix, a second PCR proceeded for about 6 to 11 cycles. TCRdb passed the 5' RACE reads through MiXCR, listing each CDR3 protein once. The sample holds roughly 700,000 distinct CDR3 sequences, around 32% seen once. The sample consisted of blood. The sequence was obtained from a woman over 75 in good health.

The CDR3 is CSVRDVGDSNQPQHF. In DNA form, the CDR3 reads TGCAGCGTTCGCGATGTGGGTGATAGCAATCAGCCCCAGCATTTT. The chain joins TRBV29-1 to TRBJ1-5; D is undetermined. Germline loops: CDR1 SQVTM, CDR2 ANQGSEA. Trimming stripped 5 bases from V and 0 bases from J, with 14 bases between. This CDR3 contains 15 residues.